The source of this T cell receptor beta chain is a study of shared clonotypes between healthy human individuals. Study-level results: Since donors were few, the genetic and exposure-history diversity represented was limited. Naive subsets tended to show greater estimated richness than memory subsets. The study found about 4.6% of naive CD4 clonotypes shared across a few donors.

Across several immunoSEQ plates, the genomic DNA of each subset was split evenly. Using immunoSEQ multiplex PCR, the repertoire was profiled, and TCRdb retains in-frame clones only, with some absent. The table records over 950,000 clones, approximately 80% of them present only once. V lost 4 bases and J lost 4, with 15 bases in between. The CDR3 totals 15 residues. In germline, CDR1 is SGHDT, CDR2 YYEEEE. Remarks on this clone: Its antigen remains unknown.

The chain uses TRBV5-6 and TRBJ1-5; D is uncertain. The specimen was memory CD4+ T cells from PBMCs. The subset denotes: CD45RA-negative fraction. The TCR comes from a man between 18 and 35 years old in good health. Some clones in this sample may be carry-over from other donors' samples. The CDR3 DNA reads as TGTGCCAGCAGCCCCTGGCGGATGCCTAATCAGCCCCAGCATTTT. It is translated as CASSPWRMPNQPQHF.